The 9 T cell receptor beta chains presented below share a single source sample, sequenced in a study of control samples from healthy donors and cancer patients. Produced via immunoSEQ multiplex PCR; TCRdb's table is partial and in-frame only. This table holds around 130,000 clones, 89% found once. Sequencing was carried out using PBMCs. The source of these receptors is a man aged 50-60 years with head and neck cancer.

The chain couples TRBV28 to TRBJ2-7; possibly TRBD1 or TRBD2 for D (5 bases each). The germline CDR1 and CDR2 sequences are MDHEN and SYDVKM. The CDR3 has 14 amino acids. V was trimmed by 6 bases and J by 1 base, leaving 13 bases between them. CDR3 bases: TGTGCCAGCAGCCTCCGGGACGGATCCTACGAGCAGTACTTC. This translates into CASSLRDGSYEQYF.

The V and J genes are TRBV28 and TRBJ1-5; possibly TRBD1 for D (6 bases). With 6 bases removed from V and 0 bases from J, the gap between germline ends came to 12 bases. Germline CDR1 reads MDHEN; CDR2 reads SYDVKM. The CDR3 has 15 amino acids. CDR3 loop: CASRGHTDSNQPQHF. The CDR3 DNA follows: TGTGCCAGCAGGGGACATACGGATAGCAATCAGCCCCAGCATTTT.

The chain carries TRBV25-1 and TRBJ2-5; D call uncertain. The ends were cut back, 5 bases at V and 7 bases at J, with 11 bases in the middle. The CDR3 is 12 amino acids. CDR1 is MGHDK, CDR2 SYGVNS, per germline. CDR3 region: CASSRAEGTQYF. In nucleotides, the CDR3 is TGTGCCAGCAGTCGGGCAGAAGGGACCCAGTACTTC. The complete variable domain, with remaining parts taken from reference TRBV25-1 and TRBJ2-5, reads EADIYQTPRYLVIGTGKKITLECSQTMGHDKMYWYQQDPGMELHLIHYSYGVNSTEKGDLSSESTVSRIRTEHFPLTLESARPSHTSQYLCASSRAEGTQYFGPGTRLLVL.

The V call is TRBV28, the J call TRBJ1-5, with D uncertain. V dropped 8 bases and J dropped 3 bases, with 17 bases sitting between them. The germline V gene encodes CDR1 MDHEN and CDR2 SYDVKM. The CDR3 spans 15 residues. The DNA of the CDR3 is TGTGCCAGCTGCTTGGATAGGCAGGTCAATCAGCCCCAGCATTTT. Amino acids: CASCLDRQVNQPQHF. Filled out from reference TRBV28 and TRBJ1-5, the complete variable domain reads DVKVTQSSRYLVKRTGEKVFLECVQDMDHENMFWYRQDPGLGLRLIYFSYDVKMKEKGDIPEGYSVSREKKERFSLILESASTNQTSMYLCASCLDRQVNQPQHFGDGTRLSIL.

The chain is built from TRBV19 and TRBJ1-1; D possibly corresponds to TRBD1 (5 bases). The CDR3 consists of 16 residues. Germline assignment: CDR1 LNHDA and CDR2 SQIVND (reference sequence). V was clipped by 4 bases and J by 0 bases, with 15 bases between them. The CDR3 sequence is CASSKSGGLLNTEAFF. The CDR3 DNA sequence: TGTGCCAGTAGTAAATCGGGGGGTTTATTGAACACTGAAGCTTTCTTT.

The chain carries TRBV5-1 and TRBJ2-1; 11 nucleotides line up with TRBD1. This CDR3 has 16 amino acids. V lost 4 bases, J lost 0 bases, and 3 bases stayed unmatched. CDR1 and CDR2 (germline): SGHRS, YFSETQ. CDR3 loop: CASSPGTGGSYNEQFF. CDR3 nucleotides: TGCGCCAGCAGCCCCGGGACAGGGGGCTCCTACAATGAGCAGTTCTTC.

This clone came up a few times. This sample also contains other DNA sequences that code for the same CDR3. This chain's CDR3 is CASSPQGSPLHF. CDR3 DNA: TGTGCCAGCTCACCACAGGGTTCACCCCTCCACTTT. V is TRBV18 and J is TRBJ1-6; D is ambiguous. The CDR3 spans 12 residues. The V and J ends lost 1 base and 9 bases respectively, with 4 bases between them. Germline CDR1 reads KGHSH; CDR2 reads LQKENI. The full variable domain, with the rest looked up from reference TRBV18 and TRBJ1-6, is NAGVMQNPRHLVRRRGQEARLRCSPMKGHSHVYWYRQLPEEGLKFMVYLQKENIIDESGMPKERFSAEFPKEGPSILRIQQVVRGDSAAYFCASSPQGSPLHFGNGTRLTVT.

The chain combines TRBV28 with TRBJ2-5, with 7 nucleotides matching TRBD1. This CDR3 contains 15 residues. Germline V CDR1 and CDR2: MDHEN, SYDVKM. J lost 1 base, V lost 6 bases, and 8 bases had no gene match. CDR3 sequence reads: CASSDRGPSQETQYF. The CDR3 DNA sequence: TGTGCCAGCAGCGATAGGGGGCCGTCCCAAGAGACCCAGTACTTC.

The sample holds one count of this clone. The chain employs TRBV6-5 and TRBJ1-3; D is perhaps TRBD1 (5 bases). The CDR3 covers 16 residues. V was shortened by 2 bases and J by 1 base, with 12 bases between the two germline ends. Germline CDR1 and CDR2: MNHEY and SVGAGI. The CDR3 sequence is CASSYGTSPSGNTIYF. The CDR3 nucleotides read TGTGCCAGCAGTTACGGGACCAGTCCATCTGGAAACACCATATATTTT.